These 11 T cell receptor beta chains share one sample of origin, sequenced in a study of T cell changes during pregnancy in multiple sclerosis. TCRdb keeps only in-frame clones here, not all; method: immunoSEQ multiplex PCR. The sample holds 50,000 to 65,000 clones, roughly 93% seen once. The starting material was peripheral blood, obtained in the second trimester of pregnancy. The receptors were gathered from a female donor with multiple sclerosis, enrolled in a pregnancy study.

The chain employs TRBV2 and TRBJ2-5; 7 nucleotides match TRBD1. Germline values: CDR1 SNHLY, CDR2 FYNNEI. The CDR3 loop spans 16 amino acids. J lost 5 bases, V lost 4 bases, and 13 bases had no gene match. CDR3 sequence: CASSGGTAMIGETQYF. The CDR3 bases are TGTGCCAGCAGTGGGGGGACAGCTATGATCGGGGAGACCCAGTACTTC.

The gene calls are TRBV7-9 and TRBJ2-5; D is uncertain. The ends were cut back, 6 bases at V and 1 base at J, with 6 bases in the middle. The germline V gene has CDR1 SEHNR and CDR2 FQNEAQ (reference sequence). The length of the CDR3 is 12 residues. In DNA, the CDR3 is TGTGCCAGCAGGAGTATCCAAGAGACCCAGTACTTC. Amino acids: CASRSIQETQYF.

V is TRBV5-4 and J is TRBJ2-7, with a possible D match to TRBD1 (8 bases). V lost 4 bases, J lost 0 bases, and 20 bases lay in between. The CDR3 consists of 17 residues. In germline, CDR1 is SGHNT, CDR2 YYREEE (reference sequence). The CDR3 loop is CASSLAGGDRSSYEQYF. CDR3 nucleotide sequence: TGTGCCAGCAGCCTGGCAGGGGGGGACAGGAGCTCCTACGAGCAGTACTTC. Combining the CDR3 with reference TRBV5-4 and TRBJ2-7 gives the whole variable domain ETGVTQSPTHLIKTRGQQVTLRCSSQSGHNTVSWYQQALGQGPQFIFQYYREEENGRGNFPPRFSGLQFPNYSSELNVNALELDDSALYLCASSLAGGDRSSYEQYFGPGTRLTVT.

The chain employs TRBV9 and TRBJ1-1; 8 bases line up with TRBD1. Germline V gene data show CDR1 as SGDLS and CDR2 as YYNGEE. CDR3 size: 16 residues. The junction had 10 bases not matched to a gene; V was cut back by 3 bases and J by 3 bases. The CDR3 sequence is CASSAGTGPGHTEAFF. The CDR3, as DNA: TGTGCCAGCAGCGCCGGGACAGGCCCTGGCCACACTGAAGCTTTCTTT.

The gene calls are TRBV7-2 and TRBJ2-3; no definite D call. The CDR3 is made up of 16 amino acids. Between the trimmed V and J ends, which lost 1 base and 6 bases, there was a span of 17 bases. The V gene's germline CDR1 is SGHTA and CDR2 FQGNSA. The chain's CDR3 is CASSLEWRSLGDTQYF. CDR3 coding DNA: TGTGCCAGCAGCTTAGAGTGGCGGAGCCTCGGCGATACGCAGTATTTT.

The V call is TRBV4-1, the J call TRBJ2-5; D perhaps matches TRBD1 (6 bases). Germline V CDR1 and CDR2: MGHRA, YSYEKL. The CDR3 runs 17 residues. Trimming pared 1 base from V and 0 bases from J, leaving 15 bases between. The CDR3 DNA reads TGCGCCAGCAGCCAAGGGGACCTGAGGACAGACCAAGAGACCCAGTACTTC. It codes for CASSQGDLRTDQETQYF.

DNA of the CDR3: TGTGCCAGCAGTCCCGGGGACAGCTATGGCTACACCTTC. It codes for CASSPGDSYGYTF. The V call is TRBV28, the J call TRBJ1-2, with 7 positions matching TRBD1. Trimming took 5 bases from V and 4 from J; bases not matched to a gene: 4. The CDR3 contains 13 residues. Per the germline V gene, CDR1 is MDHEN and CDR2 is SYDVKM.

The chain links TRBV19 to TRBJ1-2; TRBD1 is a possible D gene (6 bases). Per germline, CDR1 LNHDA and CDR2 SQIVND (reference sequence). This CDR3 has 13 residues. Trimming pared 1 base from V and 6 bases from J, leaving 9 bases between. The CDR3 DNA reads TGTGCCAGTAGTATAGCGCAGGGGAATGGCTACACCTTC. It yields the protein CASSIAQGNGYTF.

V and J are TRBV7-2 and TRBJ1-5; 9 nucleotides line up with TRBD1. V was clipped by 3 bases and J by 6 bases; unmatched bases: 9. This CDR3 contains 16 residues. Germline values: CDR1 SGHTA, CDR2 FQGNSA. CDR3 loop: CASSFVTGGWVQPQHF. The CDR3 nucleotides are TGTGCCAGCAGCTTCGTGACAGGGGGGTGGGTTCAGCCCCAGCATTTT.

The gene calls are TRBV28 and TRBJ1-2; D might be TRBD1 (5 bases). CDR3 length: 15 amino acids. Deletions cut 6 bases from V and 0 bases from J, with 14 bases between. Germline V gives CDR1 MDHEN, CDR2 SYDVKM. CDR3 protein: CASSLTGPPNYGYTF. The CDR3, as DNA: TGTGCCAGCAGCCTTACAGGACCCCCTAACTATGGCTACACCTTC.

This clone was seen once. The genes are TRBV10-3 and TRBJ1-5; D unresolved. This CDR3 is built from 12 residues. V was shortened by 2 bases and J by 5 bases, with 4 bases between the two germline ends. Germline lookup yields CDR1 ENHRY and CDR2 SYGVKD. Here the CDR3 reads CAISEIDQPQHF. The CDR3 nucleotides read TGTGCCATCAGTGAGATAGATCAGCCCCAGCATTTT.